Shown below are 16 T cell receptor beta chains from a single sample sequenced in a study of low-dose radiotherapy and immunotherapy resistance in tumors. TRAV and TRBV primers primed cDNA for both TCRalpha and TCRbeta. It was with a constant-region primer and a V-primer adapter that TCRs were amplified over around 20 PCR cycles. A single record per CDR3 protein comes from TCRdb applying MiXCR to the reads. This table has around 100,000 distinct CDR3 sequences, about 20% appearing once. Time point in this sample: after trial treatment. The sample's treatment: LDRT plus nivolumab, ipilimumab, low-dose cyclophosphamide and aspirin (RACIN trial). The material sequenced was PBMCs, taken after low-dose radiotherapy plus immunotherapy. The receptor source for this set is a male donor with prostate cancer.

Ten or more counts support this clonotype. V and J are TRBV6-2 or TRBV6-3 and TRBJ2-6; 9 bases fit TRBD1. The CDR3 extends over 16 amino acids. Germline V gene data show CDR1 as MNHEY and CDR2 as SVGEGT. J lost 2 bases, V lost 5 bases, and 4 bases had no gene match. The CDR3 DNA reads TGTGCCAGCAGTGACAGGGGGGCAGCTGGGGCCAACGTCCTGACTTTC. Encoded protein: CASSDRGAAGANVLTF.

This clonotype was seen repeatedly, ten times or more. V usage is TRBV7-9 and J usage is TRBJ2-7; D remains unclear. Looked up from germline, CDR1 is SEHNR and CDR2 is FQNEAQ (reference sequence). This CDR3 region has 15 residues. Trimming pared 1 base from V and 2 bases from J, leaving 12 bases between. The CDR3 spells CASSLGGGRTYEQYF. The CDR3 nucleotides read TGTGCCAGCAGCTTAGGTGGCGGCAGGACCTACGAGCAGTACTTC.

This clonotype has more than one count but fewer than ten. The V call is TRBV12-3 or TRBV12-4, the J call TRBJ2-1, with 8 bases matching TRBD1. The CDR3 covers 14 residues. The V and J ends lost 6 bases and 8 bases, in that order; junction bases with no gene match: 9. The CDR3: CASRRRGRGDEQFF. The CDR3 DNA reads as TGTGCCAGCAGACGCAGGGGGCGCGGGGATGAGCAGTTCTTC.

This clonotype was observed many times. V is TRBV12-3 or TRBV12-4 and J is TRBJ1-5, with 8 positions matching TRBD1. This CDR3 has 15 residues. The ends lost 6 bases at V and 3 bases at J; junction bases unmatched: 7. CDR3 region: CASRGGQGYNQPQHF. Here the CDR3 DNA reads TGTGCCAGCAGGGGCGGACAGGGCTACAATCAGCCCCAGCATTTT.

This clonotype was recorded at least ten times. The V call is TRBV13, the J call TRBJ2-7; the D gene is possibly TRBD1 (5 bases). V gave up 3 bases and J gave up 3 bases, with 9 bases separating them. CDR1 is PRHDT and CDR2 is FYEKMQ in the germline V gene (reference sequence). CDR3 size: 13 residues. Written as DNA, the CDR3 is TGTGCCAGCAGCTTGAGAGACAGCTACGAGCAGTACTTC. Residues: CASSLRDSYEQYF.

In its sample, this clonotype was seen many times. This chain connects TRBV27 to TRBJ2-1; TRBD1 matches at 8 bases. The CDR3 loop spans 15 amino acids. The germline V gene has CDR1 MNHEY and CDR2 SMNVEV (reference sequence). V dropped 4 bases and J dropped 2; count of bases not matched to a gene: 4. Here the CDR3 reads CASSWAGGTYNEQFF. In nucleotides, the CDR3 is TGTGCCAGCAGTTGGGCAGGGGGCACCTACAATGAGCAGTTCTTC.

Ten or more counts support this clonotype. The chain has TRBV3-1 and TRBJ1-1, with TRBD1 identical over 8 bases. V shed 1 base, J shed 5 bases, and the junction held 12 bases outside the gene matches. CDR3 size: 17 residues. Germline values: CDR1 LGHDT, CDR2 YNNKEL (reference sequence). CDR3 coding DNA: TGTGCCAGCAGCCAAGGCCCCTACAGGGGGATGGGAACTGAAGCTTTCTTT. It is translated as CASSQGPYRGMGTEAFF.

This clonotype was detected many times. The chain couples TRBV7-2 to TRBJ2-1; 15 positions match TRBD2. CDR1 is SGHTA, CDR2 FQGNSA, per germline. V lost 5 bases, J lost 7 bases, and 3 bases stayed unmatched. The CDR3 consists of 15 residues. CDR3 protein: CASSRTSGGENEQFF. The CDR3 region has the DNA TGTGCCAGCAGCCGGACTAGCGGGGGGGAAAATGAGCAGTTCTTC. The full variable domain, completed using reference TRBV7-2 and TRBJ2-1, is GAGVSQSPSNKVTEKGKDVELRCDPISGHTALYWYRQSLGQGLEFLIYFQGNSAPDKSGLPSDRFSAERTGGSVSTLTIQRTQQEDSAVYLCASSRTSGGENEQFFGPGTRLTVL.

In its sample, this clonotype was seen many times. The V and J genes are TRBV6-6 and TRBJ2-5; maybe TRBD2 (5 bases). Germline lookup yields CDR1 MNHNY and CDR2 SVGAGI (reference sequence). Trimming stripped 5 bases from V and 3 bases from J, with 13 bases between. The CDR3 is made up of 14 amino acids. This CDR3 is CASSPLGKEETQYF. As DNA, the CDR3 is TGTGCCAGCAGTCCACTAGGAAAGGAAGAGACCCAGTACTTC.

This clonotype was found many times. The V call is TRBV7-8, the J call TRBJ2-5; TRBD2 matches at 8 bases. There are 15 residues in the CDR3. Germline trimming cut 5 bases from V and 5 bases from J; bases unmatched to any gene: 10. Germline lookup yields CDR1 SGHVS and CDR2 FQNEAQ. The chain's CDR3 is CASSTGLGIGETQYF. CDR3 coding DNA: TGTGCCAGCAGCACGGGACTAGGAATTGGGGAGACCCAGTACTTC.

Only a few counts were recorded for this clonotype. The chain joins TRBV7-8 to TRBJ1-2; possible D gene TRBD1, 5 bases. The CDR3 loop spans 15 amino acids. CDR1 and CDR2 from the germline V gene are SGHVS and FQNEAQ. Trimming cost V 2 bases and J 2 bases, with 12 bases left between them. The CDR3 here is CASSLQLAGNYGYTF. CDR3 nucleotide sequence: TGTGCCAGCAGCTTACAACTCGCAGGGAACTATGGCTACACCTTC.

This clonotype was seen many times. At one end the junction does not follow the germline gene, possibly because of a read error. The chain combines TRBV7-6 with TRBJ1-3, with D hard to call. CDR1 and CDR2 from the germline V gene are SGHVS and FNYEAQ. The CDR3 is 14 residues long. CDR3 sequence (DNA): TGTGCCAGCAGCCTAGCGGGTCTCGGAAACACCATATATTTT. Translated, it gives CASSLAGLGNTIYF. Together with reference TRBV7-6 and TRBJ1-3, the CDR3 gives the full variable domain: GAGVSQSPRYKVTKRGQDVALRCDPISGHVSLYWYRQALGQGPEFLTYFNYEAQQDKSGLPNDRFSAERPEGSISTLTIQRTEQRDSAMYRCASSLAGLGNTIYFGEGSWLTVV.

Many counts were recorded for this clonotype. The CDR3 DNA reads TGTGCCAGCAGCTTAGCGCCGGGACTAGCGGGGGGCCAGAGGACCGGGGAGCTGTTTTTT. Encoded protein: CASSLAPGLAGGQRTGELFF. The V call is TRBV7-9, the J call TRBJ2-2, with TRBD2 matching over 15 bases. The V gene's germline CDR1 is SEHNR and CDR2 FQNEAQ (reference sequence). This CDR3 is built from 20 residues. The V segment lost 0 bases and the J segment 5 bases; nucleotides outside the gene matches: 10.

This clonotype occurred a few times. Written as DNA, the CDR3 is TGTGCCAGCAGTTACTCGATGGGCGAATCCTACGAGCAGTACTTC. Translated: CASSYSMGESYEQYF. This chain joins TRBV6-6 and TRBJ2-7, with no clear D. V was shortened by 0 bases and J by 1 base, with 10 bases between the two germline ends. CDR3 length equals 15 residues. The germline gives CDR1 MNHNY, CDR2 SVGAGI (reference sequence).

This chain joins TRBV14 and TRBJ2-3; D is uncertain. Germline V gene lookup returns CDR1 SGHDN and CDR2 FVKESK. Trimming took 0 bases from V and 10 from J, leaving 5 bases between them. CDR3 length: 11 amino acids. Here the CDR3 DNA reads TGTGCCAGCAGCCAAGATTCAGCGCAGTATTTT. Its translation: CASSQDSAQYF.

This clonotype was detected a few times. This sequence joins TRBV5-6 and TRBJ2-3; D perhaps matches TRBD1 (5 bases). Between the trimmed V and J ends, which lost 1 base and 0 bases, there was a span of 6 bases. CDR1 and CDR2 from the germline V gene are SGHDT and YYEEEE. CDR3 size: 14 residues. The CDR3 sequence: CASSLSGSTDTQYF. The CDR3 nucleotides are TGTGCCAGCAGCTTGTCAGGGAGCACAGATACGCAGTATTTT.